What follows are 8 T cell receptor beta chains derived from one specimen sequenced in a study of early T cells in non-severe SARS-CoV-2 infection. TCRdb processed the 5' RACE reads anew with MiXCR; each CDR3 protein has one entry. The table includes tens of thousands of distinct CDR3 sequences, 14% detected once. Sequencing used whole blood. The receptors derive from an adult who was a healthcare worker with PCR-confirmed SARS-CoV-2 infection or an uninfected control (not recorded which).

The V gene is TRBV10-3, the J gene TRBJ2-3; perhaps D is TRBD1 or TRBD2 (6 bases each). Looked up from germline, CDR1 is ENHRY and CDR2 is SYGVKD. Deletions cut 4 bases from V and 6 bases from J, with 14 bases between. The CDR3 runs to 14 residues. DNA for the CDR3: TGTGCCATCAGTGCGGGACTCCAGGGGGATACGCAGTATTTT. Amino acids: CAISAGLQGDTQYF.

The rearrangement uses TRBV28 and TRBJ2-7; D is uncertain. This CDR3 is 12 amino acids long. Trimming left V 1 base short and J 6 bases short, with 7 bases between. Germline CDR1 is MDHEN and CDR2 is SYDVKM. CDR3 protein: CASSLFSGEQYF. For the CDR3, the DNA is TGTGCCAGCAGTTTATTCAGTGGCGAGCAGTACTTC.

The chain carries TRBV5-1 and TRBJ2-1; TRBD2 is a possible D gene (5 bases). Trimming took off 3 bases at V and 6 bases at J, with 19 bases between the two ends. The CDR3 contains 16 residues. Germline values: CDR1 SGHRS, CDR2 YFSETQ. CDR3 in DNA: TGCGCCAGCAGCTCATCCGTGGAGGTTGCCGCCAATGAGCAGTTCTTC. As protein: CASSSSVEVAANEQFF. Together with reference TRBV5-1 and TRBJ2-1, the CDR3 gives the full variable domain: KAGVTQTPRYLIKTRGQQVTLSCSPISGHRSVSWYQQTPGQGLQFLFEYFSETQRNKGNFPGRFSGRQFSNSRSEMNVSTLELGDSALYLCASSSSVEVAANEQFFGPGTRLTVL.

This chain links TRBV6-2 or TRBV6-3 with TRBJ1-6; no definite D call. This CDR3 has 10 amino acids. The V end was cut by 6 bases, the J end by 14 bases, with 8 bases between. Germline CDR1 is MNHEY and CDR2 is SVGEGT. The CDR3 protein is CASSQATLHF. The CDR3 bases are TGTGCCAGCAGCCAAGCCACCCTCCACTTT.

The chain recombines TRBV6-1 with TRBJ1-1, with unresolved D. This CDR3 is built from 14 residues. V dropped 3 bases and J dropped 1 base, with 9 bases sitting between them. Germline loops: CDR1 MNHNS, CDR2 SASEGT. The chain's CDR3 is CASSDYRPNTEAFF. CDR3 sequence (DNA): TGTGCCAGCAGTGATTATCGGCCGAACACTGAAGCTTTCTTT.

The gene calls are TRBV5-1 and TRBJ2-7, with D tentatively TRBD1 or TRBD2 (5 bases each). The CDR3 loop spans 13 amino acids. V gave up 5 bases and J gave up 5 bases, with 14 bases separating them. Germline CDR1 and CDR2: SGHRS and YFSETQ. This chain's CDR3 is CASSFVGRDEQYF. CDR3 sequence (DNA): TGCGCCAGCAGTTTTGTGGGGCGGGACGAGCAGTACTTC.

This clonotype has only a few counts. The chain links TRBV6-5 to TRBJ1-1; tentative D call: TRBD1 (5 bases). Germline CDR1 MNHEY, CDR2 SVGAGI. The length of the CDR3 is 13 residues. Trimming shortened V by 5 bases and J by 11 bases, and 18 bases separated the two germline ends. In DNA, the CDR3 is TGTGCCAGCAGTAACCGGGGCCGCATTGAGGCTTTCTTT. Residues: CASSNRGRIEAFF.

This clonotype was seen more than once but under ten times. The chain recombines TRBV5-1 with TRBJ2-2; 12 positions match TRBD2. The length of the CDR3 is 17 residues. J was trimmed by 1 base and V by 4 bases; bases with no gene match: 5. CDR1 SGHRS and CDR2 YFSETQ come from the germline V gene. The CDR3 DNA reads TGCGCCAGCAGCCCACTAGCGGGGGGTCGGAACACCGGGGAGCTGTTTTTT. Protein product: CASSPLAGGRNTGELFF.